These 32 T cell receptor beta chains share one sample of origin, sequenced in a study of B cell selection in AIRE deficiency. Assay used: immunoSEQ multiplex PCR; TCRdb lists only in-frame clones, some missing. Of about 21,000 clones listed, approximately 94% are singletons. Regulatory T cells were sorted as CD4+CD25hiCD127low/negative. The sample taken for sequencing was Tregs sorted from PBMCs. The receptors come from a human donor with AIRE deficiency.

This chain connects TRBV28 to TRBJ2-7; unclear D gene. The length of the CDR3 is 12 residues. Trimming removed 5 bases from V and 6 bases from J, with 11 bases in between. Germline CDR1 reads MDHEN; CDR2 reads SYDVKM. This CDR3 reads CASSPDFSEQYF. The CDR3 nucleotides read TGTGCCAGCAGTCCCGACTTCTCCGAGCAGTACTTC.

The genes are TRBV7-6 and TRBJ1-1; D not resolved. Per the germline V gene, CDR1 is SGHVS and CDR2 is FNYEAQ. This CDR3 is built from 16 residues. Trimming removed 5 bases at V and 1 base at J, with 17 bases between. The CDR3: CASSPPNAVGNTEAFF. The CDR3 region has the DNA TGTGCCAGCAGCCCTCCCAACGCGGTGGGGAACACTGAAGCTTTCTTT. Supplemented by reference TRBV7-6 and TRBJ1-1, the full variable domain reads GAGVSQSPRYKVTKRGQDVALRCDPISGHVSLYWYRQALGQGPEFLTYFNYEAQQDKSGLPNDRFSAERPEGSISTLTIQRTEQRDSAMYRCASSPPNAVGNTEAFFGQGTRLTVV.

CDR3 residues: CASDAGSGKGGTEAFF. The DNA of the CDR3 is TGTGCCAGCGACGCTGGGTCGGGTAAAGGGGGCACTGAAGCTTTCTTT. V is TRBV5-4 and J is TRBJ1-1; D is perhaps TRBD1 (6 bases). CDR1 and CDR2 from the germline V gene are SGHNT and YYREEE (reference sequence). The CDR3 runs 16 residues. V lost 7 bases and J 4 bases, leaving 23 bases between the germline ends.

The rearrangement joins TRBV5-4 to TRBJ2-7; 7 positions match TRBD1. After removal of 4 bases from V and 2 bases from J, the junction contained 15 bases not matched to a gene. This CDR3 region has 17 residues. Germline V lookup: CDR1 SGHNT, CDR2 YYREEE (reference sequence). The CDR3: CASSTDQGQPWTYEQYF. The CDR3 DNA reads TGTGCCAGCAGCACAGACCAGGGACAGCCTTGGACCTACGAGCAGTACTTC.

This chain connects TRBV6-5 to TRBJ1-1; 8 nucleotides align to TRBD1. V gave up 5 bases and J gave up 5 bases; unmatched junction bases: 10. CDR1 is MNHEY, CDR2 SVGAGI, per germline. The CDR3 totals 15 residues. The CDR3 loop is CASSTLGQGWTEAFF. The CDR3 nucleotides read TGTGCCAGCAGTACGCTCGGACAGGGATGGACTGAAGCTTTCTTT.

The chain carries TRBV7-9 and TRBJ2-7, with D possibly being TRBD2 (5 bases). The CDR3 consists of 17 residues. Looked up from germline, CDR1 is SEHNR and CDR2 is FQNEAQ (reference sequence). Between the trimmed V and J ends, which lost 5 bases and 0 bases, there was a span of 20 bases. CDR3 DNA: TGTGCCAGCAGCCTAATTCGGGGAGCGGTCAACTCCTACGAGCAGTACTTC. It yields the protein CASSLIRGAVNSYEQYF.

V and J are TRBV7-2 and TRBJ2-7, with D possibly being TRBD2 (5 bases). The V gene lost 1 base and the J gene lost 2 bases, with 9 bases spanning the gap. CDR3 length equals 14 residues. Germline CDR1 reads SGHTA; CDR2 reads FQGNSA. CDR3 protein: CASSLVGGPYEQYF. CDR3 bases: TGTGCCAGCAGCTTAGTTGGCGGGCCCTACGAGCAGTACTTC.

This sequence joins TRBV27 and TRBJ1-5; perhaps TRBD1 as D (5 bases). The V gene's germline CDR1 is MNHEY and CDR2 SMNVEV (reference sequence). The V gene lost 5 bases and the J gene lost 7 bases, with 18 bases spanning the gap. The CDR3 runs to 15 residues. The chain's CDR3 is CASSLVWQGGQPQHF. The CDR3 DNA is TGTGCCAGCAGTCTAGTGTGGCAGGGCGGGCAGCCCCAGCATTTT.

The CDR3 sequence: CASRQGWAYNEQFF. CDR3 nucleotides: TGTGCCAGCAGGCAGGGTTGGGCCTACAATGAGCAGTTCTTC. The gene calls are TRBV6-5 and TRBJ2-1; tentative D call: TRBD1 (5 bases). Germline CDR1 is MNHEY and CDR2 is SVGAGI. The CDR3 has 14 amino acids. Trimming left V 6 bases short and J 2 bases short, with 11 bases between.

The rearrangement joins TRBV19 to TRBJ2-1; D possibly corresponds to TRBD2 (5 bases). Germline assignment: CDR1 LNHDA and CDR2 SQIVND (reference sequence). The CDR3 is 13 amino acids. V lost 5 bases and J lost 9, with 14 bases in between. CDR3 in amino acids: CASSLSTRVEQFF. DNA of the CDR3: TGTGCCAGTAGTCTTTCGACGAGGGTTGAGCAGTTCTTC.

The chain employs TRBV11-2 and TRBJ2-6; TRBD2 agrees at 8 bases. The CDR3 covers 17 residues. With 3 bases clipped from V and 0 bases from J, the junction kept 4 bases outside the gene matches. Germline assignment: CDR1 SGHAT and CDR2 FQNNGV. CDR3: CASSLGLGISGANVLTF. CDR3 coding DNA: TGTGCCAGCAGCTTGGGACTAGGAATCTCTGGGGCCAACGTCCTGACTTTC.

CDR3 sequence reads: CASSEAGGVRQYF. The CDR3 nucleotides read TGTGCCAGCAGTGAAGCAGGGGGGGTTAGGCAGTACTTC. The J gene is TRBJ2-7, the V gene TRBV6-1; tentatively, D is TRBD2 (7 bases). Per the germline V gene, CDR1 is MNHNS and CDR2 is SASEGT. The CDR3 sequence is 13 residues long. V lost 0 bases and J lost 9, with 12 bases in between.

This chain joins TRBV19 and TRBJ2-4; 11 bases are a match to TRBD2. The CDR3 contains 14 residues. CDR1 is LNHDA, CDR2 SQIVND, per germline (reference sequence). CDR3 DNA sequence: TGTGCTAGCGGGAGGGTAGGAGCCAAAAACATTCAGTACTTC. This sequence encodes CASGRVGAKNIQYF.

This rearrangement joins TRBV7-2 to TRBJ2-5; tentatively, D is TRBD1 (6 bases). The CDR3 is 11 residues long. Germline V gene sequence: CDR1 SGHTA, CDR2 FQGNSA. The V end was cut by 5 bases, the J end by 11 bases, with 12 bases between. The CDR3 loop is CASSQRGTQYF. CDR3 DNA: TGTGCCAGCAGCCAAAGGGGGACACAGTACTTC. Together with reference TRBV7-2 and TRBJ2-5, the CDR3 gives the full variable domain: GAGVSQSPSNKVTEKGKDVELRCDPISGHTALYWYRQSLGQGLEFLIYFQGNSAPDKSGLPSDRFSAERTGGSVSTLTIQRTQQEDSAVYLCASSQRGTQYFGPGTRLLVL.

The chain carries TRBV10-3 and TRBJ2-2; D is perhaps TRBD2 (5 bases). Germline CDR1 ENHRY, CDR2 SYGVKD. The CDR3 length is 17 residues. V lost 6 bases, J lost 5 bases, and 22 bases lay in between. The CDR3 DNA is TGTGCCATCAGCGAAACCCCCAAAATTGGCGGGACCGGGGAGCTGTTTTTT. Amino acids: CAISETPKIGGTGELFF.

The V call is TRBV6-5, the J call TRBJ2-7; TRBD2 matches 8 bases. The CDR3 is 13 amino acids. V trimming: 5 bases; J trimming: 4 bases; junction bases outside the gene matches: 4. CDR1 is MNHEY and CDR2 is SVGAGI in the germline V gene. The CDR3: CASSPQREYEQYF. As DNA, the CDR3 is TGTGCCAGCAGTCCACAGCGGGAGTACGAGCAGTACTTC.

This clone was counted a few times. This rearrangement joins TRBV19 to TRBJ2-5; TRBD1 aligns across 12 bases. The germline V gene encodes CDR1 LNHDA and CDR2 SQIVND (reference sequence). This CDR3 has 17 amino acids. Trimming at V came to 6 bases and at J to 4 bases, leaving 12 bases not matched to a gene. As DNA, the CDR3 is TGTGCCAGTAGCACCGGGACAGGGGGCTCCTGGCGAGAGACCCAGTACTTC. Protein: CASSTGTGGSWRETQYF.

The rearrangement links TRBV4-2 to TRBJ2-3; 10 nucleotides align to TRBD2. From germline, CDR1 is LGHNA and CDR2 YNFKEQ. The CDR3 loop spans 16 amino acids. V shed 4 bases, J shed 4 bases, and the junction held 8 bases outside the gene matches. The CDR3 coding sequence is TGTGCCAGCAGCCCGACAGCGGGAGGGTTGGCAGATACGCAGTATTTT. It is translated as CASSPTAGGLADTQYF.

The CDR3 sequence is CASSHRGTVSMNTEAFF. In DNA form, the CDR3 reads TGTGCCAGCTCACACCGAGGGACAGTCTCTATGAACACTGAAGCTTTCTTT. The rearrangement links TRBV18 to TRBJ1-1, with 7 bases aligning to TRBD1. V shed 4 bases, J shed 0 bases, and the junction held 11 bases outside the gene matches. Germline V CDR1 and CDR2: KGHSH, LQKENI. The CDR3 loop spans 17 amino acids.

The rearrangement links TRBV27 to TRBJ2-2; tentatively, D is TRBD2 (6 bases). V was cut by 3 bases and J by 9 bases, with 17 bases left in between. The CDR3 has 15 residues. The germline V gene encodes CDR1 MNHEY and CDR2 SMNVEV (reference sequence). DNA of the CDR3: TGTGCCAGCAGTTTCGGTGGGGGGTGGTCTAGGGAGCTGTTTTTT. Encoded protein: CASSFGGGWSRELFF.

The J gene is TRBJ2-3, the V gene TRBV6-5; D gene unclear. CDR3 length equals 15 residues. V lost 0 bases to trimming and J lost 9 bases, with 16 bases between them. Germline CDR1 MNHEY, CDR2 SVGAGI. The chain's CDR3 is CASSYSPGWGRTQYF. CDR3 nucleotides: TGTGCCAGCAGTTACTCCCCCGGGTGGGGAAGGACGCAGTATTTT.

This chain links TRBV19 with TRBJ2-7; 10 bases line up with TRBD2. The CDR3 covers 15 residues. The ends lost 3 bases at V and 4 bases at J; junction bases unmatched: 6. CDR1 and CDR2 (germline): LNHDA, SQIVND (reference sequence). The CDR3, as DNA: TGTGCCAGTAGTATCACTAGCGGGAAGGGGTACGAGCAGTACTTC. It is translated as CASSITSGKGYEQYF.

This chain uses TRBV19 with TRBJ2-1, with D maybe TRBD2 (5 bases). Trimming took 6 bases from V and 10 from J, leaving 10 bases between them. The CDR3 has 11 amino acids. The V gene's germline CDR1 is LNHDA and CDR2 SQIVND (reference sequence). CDR3 DNA: TGTGCCAGTAGGCGGCGCGGGGAGCAGTTCTTC. Translated, it gives CASRRRGEQFF.

This chain links TRBV6-6 with TRBJ2-1; the D gene is possibly TRBD2 (5 bases). The CDR3 totals 14 residues. Per the germline V gene, CDR1 is MNHNY and CDR2 is SVGAGI (reference sequence). With 8 bases removed from V and 0 bases from J, the gap between germline ends came to 11 bases. The CDR3 nucleotides are TGTGCCAGCCGATGGGAGAGCTCCTACAATGAGCAGTTCTTC. Translation: CASRWESSYNEQFF.

The V and J genes are TRBV7-8 and TRBJ2-5; D is possibly TRBD1 (6 bases). Germline V gives CDR1 SGHVS, CDR2 FQNEAQ. Deletions cut 1 base from V and 5 bases from J, with 14 bases between. The CDR3 contains 15 residues. CDR3 DNA sequence: TGTGCCAGCAGCTTAGGGCGGACAGCGTCGGAGACCCAGTACTTC. Its protein product is CASSLGRTASETQYF. The variable domain in full, completed from reference TRBV7-8 and TRBJ2-5, reads GAGVSQSPRYKVAKRGQDVALRCDPISGHVSLFWYQQALGQGPEFLTYFQNEAQLDKSGLPSDRFFAERPEGSVSTLKIQRTQQEDSAVYLCASSLGRTASETQYFGPGTRLLVL.

The rearrangement uses TRBV5-4 and TRBJ2-7; weak D call: TRBD1 (5 bases). The V gene lost 0 bases and the J gene lost 1 base, with 5 bases spanning the gap. Germline V gene data show CDR1 as SGHNT and CDR2 as YYREEE (reference sequence). The CDR3 length is 13 residues. CDR3 sequence reads: CASSLGQSYEQYF. The CDR3 bases are TGTGCCAGCAGCTTGGGACAGTCCTACGAGCAGTACTTC.

The genes are TRBV7-9 and TRBJ1-1, with unresolved D. The CDR3 covers 12 residues. V was cut by 6 bases and J by 2 bases, with 7 bases left in between. Germline V gene sequence: CDR1 SEHNR, CDR2 FQNEAQ (reference sequence). The CDR3: CASRWKNTEAFF. The CDR3 DNA reads as TGTGCCAGCAGGTGGAAAAACACTGAAGCTTTCTTT.

Concerning this clone itself: Different DNA sequences within this sample yield the same CDR3. This rearrangement joins TRBV18 to TRBJ1-2, with unresolved D. The CDR3 has 15 amino acids. Germline CDR1 reads KGHSH; CDR2 reads LQKENI. The V end lost 3 bases, the J end lost 5 bases, and 16 bases lay between the germline ends. The CDR3 nucleotides are TGTGCCAGCTCACCCGATGTTATAGGGTGGTATGGCTACACCTTC. Translation: CASSPDVIGWYGYTF.

The chain joins TRBV5-8 to TRBJ2-7; TRBD1 matches 7 bases. CDR1 and CDR2 (germline): SGHTS, YDEGEE. V shed 6 bases and J 3 bases; nucleotides not matched to a gene: 9. The CDR3 is made up of 14 amino acids. Here the CDR3 reads CASTRDRVVYEQYF. The CDR3 bases are TGTGCCAGCACCCGTGACAGGGTTGTCTACGAGCAGTACTTC.

This chain connects TRBV4-2 to TRBJ1-4, with a weak D call TRBD1 (5 bases). V was shortened by 5 bases and J by 5 bases, with 30 bases between the two germline ends. The CDR3 length is 20 residues. CDR1 and CDR2 (germline): LGHNA, YNFKEQ. The CDR3 DNA sequence: TGTGCCAGCAGCGCAAGGCCCGGGGGTTGGGTTGGAGTCAAAAATGAAAAACTGTTTTTT. The encoded protein is CASSARPGGWVGVKNEKLFF.

This clone was detected only once. The CDR3 loop is CAISGTSTDTQYF. DNA of the CDR3: TGTGCCATCAGTGGGACTAGCACAGATACGCAGTATTTT. The chain has TRBV10-3 and TRBJ2-3, with D possibly matching TRBD2 (5 bases). The V end was cut by 4 bases, the J end by 0 bases, with 5 bases between. Germline values: CDR1 ENHRY, CDR2 SYGVKD. CDR3 length: 13 amino acids.

The chain joins TRBV6-5 to TRBJ2-3; D not resolved. With 5 bases removed from V and 4 bases from J, the gap between germline ends came to 10 bases. The CDR3 has 13 residues. Germline CDR1 MNHEY, CDR2 SVGAGI. CDR3 coding DNA: TGTGCCAGCAGTCGCTACGAGGCAGATACGCAGTATTTT. It encodes CASSRYEADTQYF.